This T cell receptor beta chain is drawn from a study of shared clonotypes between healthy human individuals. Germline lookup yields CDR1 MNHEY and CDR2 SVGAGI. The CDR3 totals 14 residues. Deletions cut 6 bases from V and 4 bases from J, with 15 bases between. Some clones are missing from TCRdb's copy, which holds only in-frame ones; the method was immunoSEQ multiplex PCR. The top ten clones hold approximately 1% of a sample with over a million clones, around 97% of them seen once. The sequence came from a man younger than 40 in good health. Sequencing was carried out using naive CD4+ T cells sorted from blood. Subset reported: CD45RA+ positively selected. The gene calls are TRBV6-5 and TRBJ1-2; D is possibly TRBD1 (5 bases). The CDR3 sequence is CASRQKGVGYGYTF. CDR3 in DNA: TGTGCCAGCAGACAGAAAGGGGTTGGCTATGGCTACACCTTC.